The 14 T cell receptor beta chains below come from one sample, sequenced in a study of Graves' ophthalmopathy and Graves' hyperthyroidism. From RNA, the CDR3 regions of TCR beta chains were amplified and sequenced. Scientists carried out first-round RT-PCR using HTBI primers and then a second-round multiplex PCR. TCRdb independently ran MiXCR on the multiplex PCR reads; one entry per CDR3 protein. The sample shows about 620,000 distinct CDR3 sequences, about 20% of them seen only once. The specimen sequenced was peripheral blood. These receptors were collected from a woman aged 18-29 years with stable Graves' hyperthyroidism. Some clones in this sample may be carry-over from other donors' samples.

The chain employs TRBV12-5 and TRBJ2-5; D unresolved. CDR1 and CDR2 from the germline V gene are LGHNT and FRNRAP. V was cut by 2 bases and J by 2 bases, with 12 bases left in between. This CDR3 contains 15 residues. The CDR3 here is CASGLSRQGQETQYF. The CDR3 DNA follows: TGTGCTAGTGGTTTGTCCCGTCAAGGGCAAGAGACCCAGTACTTC.

This clonotype appeared many times. The chain joins TRBV13 to TRBJ1-3; no reliable D call. Trimming took off 5 bases at V and 2 bases at J, with 10 bases between the two ends. The CDR3 consists of 14 residues. Per the germline V gene, CDR1 is PRHDT and CDR2 is FYEKMQ (reference sequence). The CDR3 reads CASSAEQTGNTIYF. In nucleotides, the CDR3 is TGTGCCAGCAGCGCGGAGCAGACTGGAAACACCATATATTTT.

This clonotype has a count of ten or more. The chain is built from TRBV6-5 and TRBJ2-7; D unclear. CDR1 is MNHEY, CDR2 SVGAGI, per germline. The CDR3 contains 15 residues. The germline V and J ends were trimmed by 2 bases and 0 bases, with 11 bases remaining between them. The DNA for the CDR3 is TGTGCCAGCAGTTACGGTGGCGACATCTCCTACGAGCAGTACTTC. Amino acids: CASSYGGDISYEQYF.

V usage is TRBV6-1 and J usage is TRBJ2-5, with 8 bases identical to TRBD2. Germline V gene lookup returns CDR1 MNHNS and CDR2 SASEGT. Trimming cost V 2 bases and J 2 bases; bases outside gene matches: 10. The CDR3 spans 17 residues. CDR3 amino acids: CASSEMAGGTDQETQYF. CDR3 nucleotide sequence: TGTGCCAGCAGTGAAATGGCGGGGGGCACTGATCAAGAGACCCAGTACTTC.

This clonotype was seen ten or more times. The chain employs TRBV12-3 or TRBV12-4 and TRBJ2-5, with 7 bases lining up with TRBD1. V lost 7 bases, J lost 4 bases, and 12 bases stayed unmatched. The CDR3 spans 15 residues. For the CDR3, the DNA is TGTGCCAGCACCTACTGGGCAGGGGGAGCAGAGACCCAGTACTTC. Its protein product is CASTYWAGGAETQYF.

V and J are TRBV7-6 and TRBJ1-6; tentative D call: TRBD1 (5 bases). The CDR3 sequence is 14 residues long. V dropped 4 bases and J dropped 5 bases, with 9 bases sitting between them. In germline, CDR1 is SGHVS, CDR2 FNYEAQ. The CDR3: CASSSRGDNSPLHF. DNA for the CDR3: TGTGCCAGCAGCTCCCGGGGGGATAATTCACCCCTCCACTTT.

This clonotype was detected ten times or more. The chain carries TRBV11-1 and TRBJ2-5, with 12 bases lining up with TRBD2. Germline-derived CDR1 and CDR2 are SGHAT and FQDESV (reference sequence). The trim removed 0 bases at V and 1 base at J, leaving 3 bases unmatched. The CDR3 has 17 residues. The CDR3 loop reads CASSLAGLAGVQETQYF. The CDR3 DNA sequence: TGTGCCAGCAGCTTAGCGGGACTAGCGGGTGTCCAAGAGACCCAGTACTTC.

A note on this clonotype: This may stem from a read error, because a much larger clone lies one nucleotide away. The chain couples TRBV20-1 to TRBJ2-5, with a weak D call TRBD1 (5 bases). The CDR3 is 14 amino acids. V lost 1 base and J 4 bases, leaving 13 bases between the germline ends. The germline V gene has CDR1 DFQATT and CDR2 SNEGSKA (reference sequence). For the CDR3, the DNA is TGCAGTGCTAGAGTGGTCAGGGTCACAGAGACCCAGTACTTC. Amino acids: CSARVVRVTETQYF.

CDR3 in DNA: TGTGCCAGCTCTCCTACTAGCTCTGGAAACACCATATATTTT. Its translation: CASSPTSSGNTIYF. The rearrangement joins TRBV18 to TRBJ1-3; D remains ambiguous. Germline CDR1 KGHSH, CDR2 LQKENI. Trimming left V 6 bases short and J 0 bases short, with 9 bases between. This CDR3 has 14 residues.

This clonotype was counted many times. The genes are TRBV6-5 and TRBJ1-2; D ambiguous. The CDR3 covers 13 residues. The V end was cut by 4 bases, the J end by 8 bases, with 14 bases between. The germline V gene has CDR1 MNHEY and CDR2 SVGAGI. CDR3 loop: CASSLSNGGGYTF. CDR3 nucleotides: TGTGCCAGCAGTTTATCAAACGGAGGAGGCTACACCTTC.

This clonotype came up many times. This chain links TRBV11-2 with TRBJ1-1; D gene ambiguous. CDR1 and CDR2 from the germline V gene are SGHAT and FQNNGV. The V end lost 5 bases, the J end lost 9 bases, and 22 bases lay between the germline ends. This CDR3 region has 15 residues. The CDR3 region is CASSPRQWSMLKAFF. The DNA for the CDR3 is TGTGCCAGCAGCCCCCGGCAGTGGTCAATGTTAAAAGCTTTCTTT. The full variable domain, its missing parts supplied by reference TRBV11-2 and TRBJ1-1, is EAGVAQSPRYKIIEKRQSVAFWCNPISGHATLYWYQQILGQGPKLLIQFQNNGVVDDSQLPKDRFSAERLKGVDSTLKIQPAKLEDSAVYLCASSPRQWSMLKAFFGQGTRLTVV.

The chain uses TRBV6-1 and TRBJ1-6; TRBD1 might be the D (6 bases). The CDR3 totals 16 residues. The germline V and J ends were trimmed by 6 bases and 10 bases, with 22 bases remaining between them. CDR1 and CDR2 (germline): MNHNS, SASEGT. The CDR3 spells CASSPKDSTEGSPLHF. The CDR3 DNA reads as TGTGCCAGCAGCCCAAAGGACAGCACCGAAGGATCACCCCTCCACTTT.

This clonotype was detected many times. The chain couples TRBV2 to TRBJ1-1; D unclear. This CDR3 contains 14 residues. The V end lost 6 bases, the J end lost 2 bases, and 13 bases lay between the germline ends. The germline V gene has CDR1 SNHLY and CDR2 FYNNEI. In nucleotides, the CDR3 is TGTGCCAGCAGGAATCTAGGGCGCAACACTGAAGCTTTCTTT. It yields the protein CASRNLGRNTEAFF.

The genes are TRBV20-1 and TRBJ2-5, with D unresolved. Germline-derived CDR1 and CDR2 are DFQATT and SNEGSKA (reference sequence). There are 12 residues in the CDR3. V shed 6 bases and J shed 1 base, with 9 bases lying between them. The CDR3 is CSARIFQETQYF. CDR3 bases: TGCAGTGCACGGATCTTCCAAGAGACCCAGTACTTC.